The clone carrying this T cell receptor (beta chain) was counted a few times. Its antigen is undetermined. Barcoded TCR alpha and TCR beta cDNA libraries with UMIs came from 5'RACE using constant-segment primers. TCRdb used MiXCR to reprocess the 5' RACE reads, holding one entry per CDR3 protein. The sample carries roughly 280,000 distinct CDR3 sequences, approximately 7.6% recorded once. The sample originates from a study of T-cell memory formation after mild COVID-19. The CDR3 sequence is 15 residues long. The V and J ends lost 4 bases and 4 bases, in that order; junction bases with no gene match: 3. CDR1 and CDR2 (germline): MDHEN, SYDVKM. Study-wide findings and caveats: CD4/CD8 balance held among clones contracting day 15 to 85, and later expanders leaned CD4+. Some clones that responded were present in memory (sampled pre-infection), which suggests cross-reactive memory joined.

The specimen was PBMCs or a T cell subset sorted from them (not recorded which). The chain has TRBV28 and TRBJ2-3, with TRBD2 matching over 12 bases. The clonotype was recovered from a man between 18 and 29 years old who had mild COVID-19 (a few samples of this study predate the infection). Cell type and time point are not known. CDR3 sequence reads: CASSSWTSGADTQYF. CDR3 nucleotide sequence: TGTGCCAGCAGTTCATGGACTAGCGGGGCAGATACGCAGTATTTT.